This record concerns one T cell receptor (beta chain) sequence. Its antigen is unidentified. In germline, CDR1 is DFQATT, CDR2 SNEGSKA (reference sequence). V trimming: 4 bases; J trimming: 6 bases; junction bases outside the gene matches: 2. The CDR3 is 11 amino acids. Sorted-subset replicate PCRs used around 200 ng DNA, about 30,000 T cell genomes. Here immunoSEQ multiplex PCR was the method, and the copy in TCRdb shows in-frame clones only, minus some. The table lists a few million clones, approximately 90% of them singletons. The data were taken from a study of shared clonotypes between healthy human individuals. The study, taken as a whole, reports: Between several donors, naive CD4 clonotypes were shared at a level of about 5%.

This chain uses TRBV20-1 with TRBJ2-7; 8 bases are a match to TRBD1. The clonotype originates from a man aged 18 to 29 in good health. Some clones in this sample may be carry-over from other donors' samples. Sequencing input: naive CD4+ T cells from PBMCs. Subset given: CD45RA+ positively selected. CDR3 nucleotides: TGCAGTGCTACGACAGGGGTCGAGCAGTACTTC. Its protein is CSATTGVEQYF.